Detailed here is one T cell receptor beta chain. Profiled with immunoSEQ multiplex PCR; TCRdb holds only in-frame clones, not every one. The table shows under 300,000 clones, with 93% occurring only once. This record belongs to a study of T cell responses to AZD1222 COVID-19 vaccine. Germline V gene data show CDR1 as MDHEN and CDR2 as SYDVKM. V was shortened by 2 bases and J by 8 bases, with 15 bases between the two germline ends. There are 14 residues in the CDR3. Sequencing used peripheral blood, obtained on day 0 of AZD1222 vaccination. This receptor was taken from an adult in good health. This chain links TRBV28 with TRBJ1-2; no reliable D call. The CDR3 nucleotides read TGTGCCAGCAGTTTAAGTACACGGGCCCTAGGCTACACCTTC. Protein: CASSLSTRALGYTF.